This T cell receptor beta chain comes out of a study of shared clonotypes between healthy human individuals. Authors' analysis steps: Because ImmunoSEQ provided only junction sequences with no quality scores, the filtering differed. The method was immunoSEQ multiplex PCR; TCRdb's version includes in-frame clones alone and lacks a portion of them. V, J and clone size derive from that table, while D and trimming were established from the DNA sequence. The table shows roughly 410,000 clones, with 95% to 97% occurring only once. With 7 bases clipped from V and 2 bases from J, the junction kept 8 bases outside the gene matches. CDR1 SQVTM and CDR2 ANQGSEA come from the germline V gene. The CDR3 runs 13 residues.

The sequencing input was memory CD8+ T cells sorted from blood. Subset of the sample: CD45RO+ cells pooled with CCR7-negative TemRA cells. The TCR was taken from a young man in good health. The V gene is TRBV29-1, the J gene TRBJ2-7; TRBD1 matches at 7 bases. CDR3 protein: CSAIGTAPYEQYF. The CDR3 nucleotides are TGCAGCGCAATCGGGACAGCTCCCTACGAGCAGTACTTC.